This entry features one T cell receptor (beta chain) sequence. This clonotype was seen at least ten times. This receptor's antigen is unknown. Within one base of it there is no much larger clone, and no base qualities were kept. Stable Graves' hyperthyroidism was defined as no progression to ophthalmopathy during 18 months of follow-up. Hyperthyroidism patients were aged 18 to 65 years and newly diagnosed, with disease duration of less than 2 months. Any patient with an uncontrolled infection, another autoimmune disease, pregnancy or lactation was excluded. Diagnoses relied on clinical symptoms, serum thyroxine and TRAb, thyroid ultrasound and orbital computed tomography. PBMCs were separated from under 12 ml of fresh peripheral blood using Ficoll-Paque density gradient centrifugation. Trizol reagent was used to extract total RNA, and RNA quality was then checked on an Agilent 2100 Bioanalyzer. The TCR beta CDR3 regions were amplified from RNA transcripts. The first round of RT-PCR for the TCR CDR3 was performed with the HTBI primer set and the Qiagen OneStep RT-PCR kit. A second multiplex PCR round built the libraries, followed by size selection and purification. The libraries were sequenced on an Illumina HiSeq2000 using paired-end 100 bp reads. On the authors' methods: SOAPnuke was used to process the raw data, with reads discarded if the reads contained adapters or uncalled bases, had a mean Phred below 15, or lacked an exact constant-primer or identifier match. COPE v1.2.5 was used to merge high-quality paired reads, and clonotypes were defined as unique nucleotide sequences. MiTCR v1.1 was used to align clonotypes to the IMGT TRBV, TRBD and TRBJ reference segments. Analysis was restricted to V-J combinations with a frequency above 0.0001, which covered roughly 99% of repertoires. The TCS score was defined as the ratio of F50 (clonal expansion) to E x V (chaos), calculated using BLOSUM62-based TCRdist between CDR3 peptides within each V-J. Welch's t-statistics and random forest reduced 514 V-J features to 10 to 15, which were used in a naive Bayes classifier (R e1071). TCRdb reran the public reads through fastp at Q25 and MiXCR, keeping productive beta chains. Every distinct CDR3 protein forms one entry, paired with its most common genes and DNA. The V and J calls, along with clone size, are taken from TCRdb and not from the paper's own processing. This sample has approximately 210,000 distinct CDR3 sequences in its table, and 17% of those were observed once. The top ten constitute around 50% of the sample.

The sample comes from a study of T cells in Graves' hyperthyroidism and ophthalmopathy (dated by TCRdb to 2018 to 2020). With regard to the full study: Peripheral blood was sampled at the time of initial diagnosis, prior to any treatment. TCR V-J signatures able to tell the groups apart were searched for in a discovery cohort of 90 to 100 patients, of whom more than 40 had Graves' ophthalmopathy and 57 had stable Graves' hyperthyroidism. The roughly 90 discovery patients were divided at random into training and test sets in a 7:3 ratio. Following sampling, methimazole starting at 30 mg daily was given to hyperthyroidism patients, and high-dose intravenous methylprednisolone was given to ophthalmopathy patients. The paper reports TCR Vbeta CDR3 sequencing of roughly 140 peripheral blood samples: approximately 41 ophthalmopathy, roughly 74 hyperthyroidism and approximately 17 progressor patients. Prospective prediction of ophthalmopathy was tested in an independent validation cohort of under 20 hyperthyroidism patients and around 16 patients who later progressed to ophthalmopathy. The study also compared thyroid tissue and blood T-cell repertoires from more than 5 Graves' hyperthyroidism patients.

The CDR3 holds 15 amino acids from the cysteine to the phenylalanine. Left in the record is the CDR3 DNA by itself, 45 bases read in frame from the first base. Ends trimmed: V by 6 bases, J by 6 bases; bases unmatched to a gene: 8. What the authors observed across the whole study: A model built on a 13 V-J signature distinguished ophthalmopathy from stable hyperthyroidism, reaching approximately 89% sensitivity and about 81% specificity in cross-validation and 80%/75% in testing. Most expanded thyroid clonotypes (frequency above 0.001) were also found in blood, which suggests that blood repertoires may mirror thyroid immune responses. No statistical method was used to fix the sample size in advance, and group allocation was not hidden from the investigators. In validation, the model predicted progression to ophthalmopathy a median of about 6 months before onset, with 65% to 71% sensitivity and roughly 73% specificity.

The chain is made from TRBV12-3 or TRBV12-4 and TRBJ2-7, with TRBD2 matching 13 junction bases. The origin of this receptor is a man aged 50-60 years with Graves' hyperthyroidism. Sequenced input: blood. DNA sequence: TGTGCCAGCAGGTCCCCGGGACTAGCGGGAAGCGAGCAGTACTTC. This yields the protein CASRSPGLAGSEQYF.